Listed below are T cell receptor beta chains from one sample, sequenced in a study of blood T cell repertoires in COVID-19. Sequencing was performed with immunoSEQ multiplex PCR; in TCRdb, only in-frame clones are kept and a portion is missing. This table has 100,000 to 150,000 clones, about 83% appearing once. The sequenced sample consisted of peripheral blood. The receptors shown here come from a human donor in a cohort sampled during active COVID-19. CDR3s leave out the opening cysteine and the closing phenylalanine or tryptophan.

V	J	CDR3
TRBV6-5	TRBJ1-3	ASSLGQGSGNTIY
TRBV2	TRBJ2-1	ARGTSGRDEQF
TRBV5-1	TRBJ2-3	ASSQILGLAGDSTDTQY
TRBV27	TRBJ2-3	ASRQGTSGAQIADTQY
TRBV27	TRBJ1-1	ASGWGLWDTEAF
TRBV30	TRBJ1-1	AWISAAGDTEAF
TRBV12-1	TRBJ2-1	ASSFAPLAVQF
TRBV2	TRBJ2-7	ASSVRLAGIYEQY
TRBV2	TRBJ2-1	ASRPTNVLSNEQF
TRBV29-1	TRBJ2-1	SVDGSGTSGYNEQF
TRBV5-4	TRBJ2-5	ASSLVRSSGRGETQY
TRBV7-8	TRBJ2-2	ASSLVLAGELF
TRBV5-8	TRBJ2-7	ASARGTQYEQY
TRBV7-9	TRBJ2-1	ASSLVRNEQF
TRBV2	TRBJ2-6	ASTPGISGANVLT
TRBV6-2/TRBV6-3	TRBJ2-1	ASSYHTSGNNEQF
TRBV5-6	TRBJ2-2	ASRTSNTGELF
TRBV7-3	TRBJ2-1	ASSSGQGRFNEQF
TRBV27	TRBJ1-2	ASSLSGLANYGYT
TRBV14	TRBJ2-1	ASSQDLLAGVGNEQF
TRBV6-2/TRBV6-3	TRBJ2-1	ASSYGIALNEQF
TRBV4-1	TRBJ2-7	ASSQLPGLAGGEQY
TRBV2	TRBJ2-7	ASKLSYEQY
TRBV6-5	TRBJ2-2	ASNGGVNTGELF
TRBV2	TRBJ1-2	ASSGEQGRYGYT
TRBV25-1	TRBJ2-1	ASSATPRGNEQF
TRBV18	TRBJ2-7	ASSDLAGPYEQY
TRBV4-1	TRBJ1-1	ASSQAEAGTEAF
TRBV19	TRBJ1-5	ASNPGQGAPQPQH
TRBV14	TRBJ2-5	ASSQERETQY
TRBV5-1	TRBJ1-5	ASSLADSGGSNQPQH
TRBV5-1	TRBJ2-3	ASSLSVASTDTQY
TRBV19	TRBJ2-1	ASTPDRRNEQF
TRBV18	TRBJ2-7	ASSPYYLGAGQGTYEQY
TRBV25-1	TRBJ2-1	ASSEPSLANNEQF
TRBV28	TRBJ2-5	ASSPQRPGEETQY
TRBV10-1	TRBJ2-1	ASSVQRIYNEQF
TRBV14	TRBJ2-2	ASSHLTSGRSSGELF
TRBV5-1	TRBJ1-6	ASSLNGGRNSPLH
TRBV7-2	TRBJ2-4	ASSFFAEAKNIQY
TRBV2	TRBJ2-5	ASSGDREETQY
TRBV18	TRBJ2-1	ASSPGTGGVYNEQF
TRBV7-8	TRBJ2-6	ASSTTGFSGANVLT
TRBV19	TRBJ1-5	ASTLLGANQPQH
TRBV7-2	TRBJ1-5	ASNTQGISNQPQH
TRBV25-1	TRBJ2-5	ASSLAASVKETQY
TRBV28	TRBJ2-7	ASSLFERLTEEQY
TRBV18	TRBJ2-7	ASSPGQNLYEQY
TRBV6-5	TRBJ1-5	ASRKDRGDNQPQH